The following is a TCR beta chain sequence with its context. Its cognate antigen has yet to be identified. Per-base quality was not reported, and no clone a single base away is much larger than it. Receptor amplification or capture employed 5' RACE. For sequencing, an Illumina HiSeq 2000 was employed. Template switching added a universal primer binding site, and the final cDNA carried a unique molecular identifier that allowed TCR cDNA molecules to be counted accurately. Specific primers in the conserved constant-segment region were used to synthesize first-strand cDNA for TCR alpha and beta chains. To control for contamination, every cDNA library was double barcoded, receiving both a SMART-Mk sample barcode and Illumina barcodes. TruSeq adapter sequences along with Illumina sample barcodes were introduced in two successive PCR steps. The Illumina HiSeq platform was used with custom primers to sequence TCR alpha and beta cDNA libraries. On the study's bioinformatics: Raw reads were processed with MiGEC to extract unique molecular identifiers, and MiXCR was used to determine CDR3 positions. Recombination models were inferred per individual with the repgenHMM and IGoR tools using an EM algorithm. The analysis of shared clonotypes was done with the tcR package in R, with sharing normalized by the product of cloneset sizes. To study raw recombination free of thymic and clonal selection effects, out-of-frame nonproductive sequences were analyzed. TCRdb redid the processing of the public reads, applying fastp at Q25 and MiXCR, and retained in-frame beta chains. For every CDR3 protein sequence, its rows merge into one entry that carries the most common genes and DNA. It is TCRdb's table, rather than the study itself, that gives the V and J calls and clone size. This sample gives some 250,000 distinct CDR3 sequences in total; over 5.5% of them show up just once. The ten largest clonotypes hold roughly 15% of the sample.

These data come from a study of identical twins (dated by TCRdb to 2016 to 2017). The study in broad terms: TCR alpha and beta repertoires from monozygotic twins, unrelated adults of various ages and cord blood were deep-sequenced to test whether fetal clonotypes persist. Replicate twin experiments were performed at different times using different library preparation protocols to rule out contamination. The full study reports these points: Compared with coincidental sharing between unrelated individuals, out-of-frame TCR alpha sequences shared between twins had an excess of sequences with low generation probability. Excess twin sharing in beta out-of-frame sequences was weaker because fewer shared sequences lowered the signal-to-noise ratio. Because the same donors could not be followed over many years, conclusions were based on cross-sectional statistical analysis. Zero-insertion analyses could be partly confounded by invariant T cells such as MAIT and iNKT, although diverse VJ usage argued against such confounding for most clonotypes. In monozygotic twins, recombination models systematically underestimated out-of-frame TCR alpha sharing, but the models matched the sharing seen between unrelated individuals. Fewer insertions were carried by abundant cord blood beta clonotypes, a similar but weaker trend appeared in young adult naive repertoires, and no such trend appeared in memory repertoires.

V is clipped by 0 bases and J by 8 bases, and the sequence between their germline boundaries is 11 bases long. From its cysteine to its phenylalanine, the CDR3 spans 14 amino acids. Only the CDR3 portion is preserved as DNA: 42 bases, with reading frame beginning at the first base. According to the germline V gene, CDR1 reads SGHTA and CDR2 reads FQGNSA. Every donor was a healthy Caucasian. Three pairs of female monozygotic twins, all aged 18 to 29 years, made up the twin cohort. Positive isolation kits from Invitrogen were used to isolate the CD4+ and CD8+ T cell populations. The same sample was also studied in work on T cells expressing NK-cell markers. As the second paper documents: TCR beta-chain repertoires were profiled in sorted CD3+CD56+NKG2C+, CD3+CD56+NKG2C- and CD3+CD56-NKG2C+ T-cell subsets from eight donors. Among the eight sequenced donors, only one was HCMV-seronegative, while the other seven were HCMV-seropositive. To restrict sorting to alphabetaTCR-expressing T cells, an anti-gammadeltaTCR antibody was added in several experiments. In several donors, the dominant CD3+CD56+NKG2C+ clonotypes ranked among the top 10 CD8+ clonotypes, making up roughly 1.0-8% of CD8+ T cells. Those dominant clonotypes were again the most abundant among CD3+CD56-NKG2C+ cells in several donors, at about 28.3-65%. Whether the expanded NKG2C-expressing T cell clones were specific for HCMV antigens remained unclear. All eight donors whose samples were sequenced were randomly selected healthy volunteers, three of them men and five women. HCMV-specific IgG was detected in serum with a commercial ELISA kit to determine HCMV serostatus. MIGEC was used to demultiplex reads and group reads by UMI, and MiTCR was used to assemble and quantify clonotypes. Only TCR cDNA sequences supported by at least two reads were kept to exclude erroneous sequences. The tcR package was used for downstream repertoire analysis, and clonotypes were matched between fractions using CDR3 nucleotide sequence together with V segment. VDJmatch was used to annotate antigen specificity against VDJdb, with one amino acid substitution in CDR3 allowed.

The chain links TRBV7-2 with TRBJ2-1; the D region is possibly TRBD1 or TRBD2, each matching across 6 bases. The sample was CD8+ T cells sorted from blood. The source is a woman aged 18-35 years in good health. The DNA sequence follows: TGTGCCAGCAGCTTAGCGGGGGGCAGGGATGAGCAGTTCTTC. This sequence encodes CASSLAGGRDEQFF. The entire variable domain, with the stretches around the CDR3 drawn from the reference TRBV7-2 and TRBJ2-1 proteins, is GAGVSQSPSNKVTEKGKDVELRCDPISGHTALYWYRQSLGQGLEFLIYFQGNSAPDKSGLPSDRFSAERTGGSVSTLTIQRTQQEDSAVYLCASSLAGGRDEQFFGPGTRLTVL.